A single sample is the source of the 6 T cell receptor beta chains below, sequenced in a study of T cell clonality in common variable immunodeficiency. Regarding the study as a whole: Fewer deletions and N-nucleotide insertions were reportedly seen in common variable immunodeficiency TCR beta sequences.

These receptors' targets are unknown. Assay: immunoSEQ multiplex PCR; the TCRdb copy retains only in-frame clones and omits some. Recorded here are under 15,000 clones, with no singletons, and the ten leading clones hold approximately 7.7%. The sample consisted of peripheral blood mononuclear cells. The receptors were gathered from a human donor with common variable immunodeficiency.

This clone was observed a few times. The missing CDR3 end, 3 residues past where the read stops, is filled in from the germline J gene. The genes are TRBV19 and TRBJ1-5, with 8 bases aligning to TRBD1. V shed 5 bases and J 5 bases; nucleotides not matched to a gene: 11. There are 16 residues in the CDR3. Looked up from germline, CDR1 is LNHDA and CDR2 is SQIVND (reference sequence). The CDR3 here is CASSLPTGVLYQPQHF. CDR3 DNA (partial): TGTGCCAGTAGTCTACCGACAGGGGTTCTCTATCAGCCC.

As for this clone: The read ends 3 residues before the CDR3 terminus; that terminus is restored from the germline J gene. The J gene is TRBJ1-2, the V gene TRBV5-1, with 7 nucleotides matching TRBD1. V gave up 2 bases and J gave up 4 bases; unmatched junction bases: 8. CDR1 is SGHRS, CDR2 YFSETQ, per germline. This CDR3 contains 15 residues. The CDR3 DNA, read in part, is TGCGCCAGCAGCTTTGCCGACAGGGCAGGCTATGGC. This codes for CASSFADRAGYG. The full-length CDR3 reads as CASSFADRAGYGYTF.

For this clone: Coverage ceases 3 residues before the CDR3 finishes, and the germline J gene fills in the end. The chain recombines TRBV10-2 with TRBJ2-7, with TRBD1 identical over 9 bases. The length of the CDR3 is 13 residues. Trimming took 7 bases from V and 1 from J; bases not matched to a gene: 2. Germline CDR1 reads WSHSY; CDR2 reads SAAADI. The DNA read from the CDR3 is TGCGCCAGCACCGGGACAGGGTCCTACGAG. Its translation is CASTGTGSYE. In full, the CDR3 is CASTGTGSYEQYF.

This clone qualifies as medium-sized. Sequence at one end of the junction differs from germline and may be a read error. Read data end 3 residues before the CDR3 end; the end is taken from the germline J gene. V and J are TRBV6-1 and TRBJ1-6, with a weak D call TRBD1 (5 bases). From germline, CDR1 is MNHNS and CDR2 SASEGT. The CDR3 has 13 amino acids. The CDR3 region is CASREDRNSPLHF. Incomplete CDR3 DNA: TGTGCCAGCAGGGAAGACAGAAATTCACCC.

This clone was seen more than once but under ten times. Read sequence stops 3 residues before the CDR3 end, and the germline J gene provides the missing end. V usage is TRBV18 and J usage is TRBJ2-3, with D uncertain. V lost 2 bases and J lost 0, with 3 bases in between. This CDR3 comprises 13 residues. From germline, CDR1 is KGHSH and CDR2 LQKENI. The CDR3 loop is CASSPSSTDTQYF. CDR3 bases read: TGTGCCAGCTCACCATCTAGCACAGATACG. The complete variable domain, with remaining parts taken from reference TRBV18 and TRBJ2-3, reads NAGVMQNPRHLVRRRGQEARLRCSPMKGHSHVYWYRQLPEEGLKFMVYLQKENIIDESGMPKERFSAEFPKEGPSILRIQQVVRGDSAAYFCASSPSSTDTQYFGPGTRLTVL.

This clone occurred a few times. The read terminates 3 residues ahead of where the CDR3 ends, so the germline J gene completes it. The V gene is TRBV6-1, the J gene TRBJ1-2; D possibly corresponds to TRBD1 (5 bases). The CDR3 has 14 residues. CDR1 MNHNS and CDR2 SASEGT come from the germline V gene. V lost 1 base and J lost 6, with 12 bases in between. This CDR3 reads CASSEVAGLDGYTF. The DNA read from the CDR3 is TGTGCCAGCAGTGAAGTCGCAGGGCTCGATGGC.